The clone carrying this TCR beta chain was found a few times. This record comes from a study of blood T cells in healthy people across ages. The V end was cut by 5 bases, the J end by 0 bases, with 14 bases between. This CDR3 spans 16 amino acids. CDR1 is MNHNY and CDR2 is SVGAGI in the germline V gene (reference sequence). Primed by a sample-barcoded 5' primer and a J-beta primer mix, a second PCR proceeded for roughly 6 to 12 cycles. TCRdb used MiXCR to reprocess the 5' RACE reads, holding one entry per CDR3 protein. The sample contains approximately 1,100,000 distinct CDR3 sequences, under 45% of which appear only once.

The sequence came from a woman aged 55-70 years in good health. Material: blood. V is TRBV6-6 and J is TRBJ2-4; TRBD1 might be the D (6 bases). CDR3 loop: CASSTGQRLAKNIQYF. DNA of the CDR3: TGTGCCAGCAGTACCGGACAGCGATTAGCCAAAAACATTCAGTACTTC.